The clone carrying this TCR beta chain was seen repeatedly, ten times or more. Antigen specificity is unknown. This entry belongs to a study of T cell repertoires in cytomegalovirus infection. General study findings and limits: CMV-specific HLA-C-restricted TCR beta clonotypes dominated the ex vivo response. Summed public TCR beta family frequency identified CMV carriers bearing the relevant HLA.

Germline V gene data show CDR1 as LNHDA and CDR2 as SQIVND (reference sequence). The CDR3 covers 15 residues. Trimming left V 1 base short and J 8 bases short, with 17 bases between. TCRdb reprocessed the reads via MiXCR and lists one record per CDR3 protein. The data contain about 130,000 distinct CDR3 sequences, 8.8% of them singletons. What was sequenced was PBMCs. The genes are TRBV19 and TRBJ1-2, with D hard to call. This clonotype was obtained from a human donor in good health (CMV status not recorded). Some clones in this sample may be carry-over from other donors' samples. The CDR3 DNA follows: TGTGCCAGTAGTATAGTTCTCGGACTCGAAATGGGCTACACCTTC. Translation: CASSIVLGLEMGYTF.